The rows below give T cell receptor beta chains drawn from one sample of a study of vaccination and CD4 T cells after COVID-19. TCRdb recomputed calls from the PCR reads with MiXCR, one row per CDR3 protein. The sample consists of roughly 15,000 distinct CDR3 sequences, around half of them appearing once. Their specific antigens are unknown. The starting material was cultured CD4+ T cells from blood, obtained after SARS-CoV-2 vaccination. The receptor source for this set is a human donor with COVID-19. Each CDR3 is given without its conserved first and last residue.

CDR3 protein | J gene | V gene
ASRPAGQSNYGYT | TRBJ1-2 | TRBV5-4
AWRQAQETQY | TRBJ2-5 | TRBV30
ASKTLTSAENQPQH | TRBJ1-5 | TRBV2
ASSLGFYNSPLH | TRBJ1-6 | TRBV7-2
ATSRGRRDHTEAF | TRBJ1-1 | TRBV15
ASRVTINNEQF | TRBJ2-1 | TRBV2
ASSFIQETYEQY | TRBJ2-7 | TRBV7-2
ASSYRARNTEAF | TRBJ1-1 | TRBV6-2/TRBV6-3
ASSSITTGGSYGYT | TRBJ1-2 | TRBV7-8
ASSRQGNYEQY | TRBJ2-7 | TRBV6-1
ASSYPGTSTGELF | TRBJ2-2 | TRBV6-5
ASSSGTGAYEQY | TRBJ2-7 | TRBV5-6
ASSAPGPQTGTQY | TRBJ2-5 | TRBV5-5
AIRDVNEKLF | TRBJ1-4 | TRBV25-1
AGSLSNRRANEQF | TRBJ2-1 | TRBV12-3/TRBV12-4
ASSIMGQGGETQY | TRBJ2-5 | TRBV19
ASSLGQGAITDTQY | TRBJ2-3 | TRBV7-9
SAIGQGGYEQY | TRBJ2-7 | TRBV20-1
SASGRGASNQPQH | TRBJ1-5 | TRBV20-1
ASSPAPETQY | TRBJ2-5 | TRBV28
ASVGLAGSYEQY | TRBJ2-7 | TRBV2
ASSPGQNYGYT | TRBJ1-2 | TRBV6-1
ASSRGGSDHGYT | TRBJ1-2 | TRBV7-2
ASSLVYSVSEQY | TRBJ2-7 | TRBV7-2
ASSLRTSGEGETQY | TRBJ2-5 | TRBV5-1
SAKKVVQVDTQY | TRBJ2-3 | TRBV20-1
ASSYVDRGGTEAF | TRBJ1-1 | TRBV27
ASSLAGNSNQPQH | TRBJ1-5 | TRBV7-8
ATRGQLNTEAF | TRBJ1-1 | TRBV24-1
ATSRGTGLYEQY | TRBJ2-7 | TRBV15
ASSLSRSGELF | TRBJ2-2 | TRBV12-3/TRBV12-4
SVTTRSGGGYGYT | TRBJ1-2 | TRBV29-1